These 5 T cell receptor beta chains share one sample of origin, sequenced in a study of shared clonotypes between healthy human individuals. Clones were read by immunoSEQ multiplex PCR, and TCRdb kept only the in-frame ones, dropping some. The data contain 1.4 million to 1.5 million clones, roughly 96% of them singletons. The sample consisted of naive CD4+ T cells sorted from blood. Subset described: CD45RA+ positively selected. These receptors all stem from a man under 40 in good health.

This chain joins TRBV13 and TRBJ2-2, with unresolved D. The CDR3 length is 13 residues. Trimming left V 5 bases short and J 4 bases short, with 8 bases between. Per germline, CDR1 PRHDT and CDR2 FYEKMQ (reference sequence). The DNA for the CDR3 is TGTGCCAGCAGCCTCAAGACCACCGGGGAGCTGTTTTTT. Translating it yields CASSLKTTGELFF.

The genes are TRBV29-1 and TRBJ2-7; D is uncertain. V was cut by 4 bases and J by 2 bases, with 6 bases left in between. Germline CDR1 is SQVTM and CDR2 is ANQGSEA. This CDR3 has 11 amino acids. CDR3 residues: CSVVSAYEQYF. The CDR3 nucleotides read TGCAGCGTTGTTTCTGCCTACGAGCAGTACTTC.

This chain links TRBV27 with TRBJ1-1; 9 positions agree with TRBD1. The junction had 9 bases not matched to a gene; V was cut back by 5 bases and J by 5 bases. In germline, CDR1 is MNHEY, CDR2 SMNVEV (reference sequence). This CDR3 contains 15 residues. The chain's CDR3 is CASSPWTGVKTEAFF. CDR3 bases: TGTGCCAGCAGTCCCTGGACAGGGGTAAAAACTGAAGCTTTCTTT.

This chain joins TRBV14 and TRBJ1-2, with D uncertain. Trimming left V 2 bases short and J 6 bases short, with 10 bases between. This CDR3 contains 13 residues. The germline CDR1 and CDR2 sequences are SGHDN and FVKESK. The CDR3 sequence: CASSQISLNGYTF. CDR3 DNA sequence: TGTGCCAGCAGCCAAATAAGCCTTAATGGCTACACCTTC.

The rearrangement uses TRBV6-1 and TRBJ2-1; D is possibly TRBD1 or TRBD2 (5 bases each). The germline gives CDR1 MNHNS, CDR2 SASEGT. V dropped 1 base and J dropped 7 bases, with 17 bases sitting between them. CDR3 length: 16 residues. The CDR3 DNA reads as TGTGCCAGCAGTGAAGTCTGGGGGAGTGGGTGGAATGAGCAGTTCTTC. It yields the protein CASSEVWGSGWNEQFF.